Following are 24 T cell receptor beta chains from one sample sequenced in a study of regulatory T cells in long-lasting Graves disease. The sample's time point: persistent/refractory GD, antithyroid drugs over 5 years with positive TRAb. The authors made the TCR library using RNA they extracted from PBMCs. TCR beta libraries were built with iRepertoire HTBI primers and Arm-PCR of CDR3 regions. TCRdb re-called the multiplex PCR reads with MiXCR, one entry per CDR3 protein. This sample has around 510,000 distinct CDR3 sequences; around 21% occur once, and the top ten carry 7% to 9.5%. This material consisted of peripheral blood mononuclear cells (PBMCs), taken when the disease was refractory, from a patient treated with antithyroid drugs. The receptor source for this set is a female donor with Graves disease.

The rearrangement links TRBV6-1 to TRBJ1-1; 8 bases fit TRBD1. V gave up 8 bases and J gave up 4 bases; unmatched junction bases: 9. From germline, CDR1 is MNHNS and CDR2 SASEGT. The CDR3 covers 14 residues. The CDR3: CASARQGLGTEAFF. In DNA form, the CDR3 reads TGTGCCAGCGCCAGACAGGGGTTGGGCACTGAAGCTTTCTTT.

Details on this clonotype: The conserved final phenylalanine or tryptophan is absent from the CDR3, which likely points to a read error. V is TRBV5-1 and J is TRBJ2-7; no definite D call. V was pared by 1 base and J by 2 bases, with 7 bases between. In germline, CDR1 is SGHRS, CDR2 YFSETQ. The CDR3 covers 13 residues. CDR3 in amino acids: CASSLTATYEQYS. The CDR3 DNA sequence: TGCGCCAGCAGCTTGACCGCAACCTACGAGCAGTACTCC.

The CDR3 region has the DNA TGTGCCAGTATTCGGTCACCGGGGGACACTGAAGCTTTCTTT. It translates to CASIRSPGDTEAFF. The gene calls are TRBV19 and TRBJ1-1; the D gene is possibly TRBD1 (5 bases). This CDR3 comprises 14 residues. Germline loops: CDR1 LNHDA, CDR2 SQIVND (reference sequence). With 7 bases removed from V and 3 bases from J, the gap between germline ends came to 15 bases. The whole variable domain, remainder taken from reference TRBV19 and TRBJ1-1, is DGGITQSPKYLFRKEGQNVTLSCEQNLNHDAMYWYRQDPGQGLRLIYYSQIVNDFQKGDIAEGYSVSREKKESFPLTVTSAQKNPTAFYLCASIRSPGDTEAFFGQGTRLTVV.

The rearrangement uses TRBV7-2 and TRBJ2-7; 9 nucleotides line up with TRBD2. The CDR3 loop spans 14 amino acids. The germline gives CDR1 SGHTA, CDR2 FQGNSA. V lost 2 bases, J lost 3 bases, and 2 bases stayed unmatched. The CDR3 bases are TGTGCCAGCAGCTTATTAGCGGGAGACTACGAGCAGTACTTC. This gives the protein CASSLLAGDYEQYF.

The chain carries TRBV7-2 and TRBJ2-7; TRBD2 aligns across 8 bases. J was trimmed by 6 bases and V by 0 bases; bases with no gene match: 4. Germline CDR1 is SGHTA and CDR2 is FQGNSA. This CDR3 has 14 residues. CDR3 loop: CASSLAAGVGEQYF. As DNA, the CDR3 is TGTGCCAGCAGCTTAGCAGCGGGAGTCGGCGAGCAGTACTTC.

A remark on this clonotype: Possible read error: a much larger clone is one base away. In this CDR3 the conserved last residue, phenylalanine or tryptophan, is missing, so a read error is likely. The J gene is TRBJ1-5, the V gene TRBV28, with TRBD1 as a possible D gene (6 bases). CDR1 MDHEN and CDR2 SYDVKM come from the germline V gene. This CDR3 has 16 residues. V lost 7 bases and J 4 bases, leaving 20 bases between the germline ends. The CDR3 sequence: CASTIGVRGRNQPQHS. The DNA for the CDR3 is TGTGCCAGCACCATCGGAGTCCGGGGGCGGAATCAGCCCCAGCATTCT.

At least ten counts were recorded for this clonotype. The chain joins TRBV7-2 to TRBJ1-1, with D possibly matching TRBD1 (6 bases). CDR1 and CDR2 from the germline V gene are SGHTA and FQGNSA. Trimming stripped 5 bases from V and 4 bases from J, with 14 bases between. The CDR3 has 14 residues. The CDR3 DNA sequence: TGTGCCAGCAGCCCCCAGGGGTTCGGCACTGAAGCTTTCTTT. Protein product: CASSPQGFGTEAFF.

This clonotype appeared a few times. For the CDR3, the DNA is TGCAGTGCCATGGGCACAAGGGCAGAGGACACTGAAGCTTTCTTT. Encoded protein: CSAMGTRAEDTEAFF. This sequence joins TRBV20-1 and TRBJ1-1, with D uncertain. Per germline, CDR1 DFQATT and CDR2 SNEGSKA (reference sequence). The CDR3 extends over 15 amino acids. V was trimmed by 6 bases and J by 3 bases, leaving 20 bases between them.

This clonotype was seen many times. This sequence joins TRBV27 and TRBJ2-7, with D unclear. Trimming shortened V by 6 bases and J by 4 bases, and 13 bases separated the two germline ends. CDR3 length: 13 amino acids. Germline values: CDR1 MNHEY, CDR2 SMNVEV (reference sequence). CDR3 DNA sequence: TGTGCCAGCAGCGGCTCCGGCAGGTACGAGCAGTACTTC. Translated, it gives CASSGSGRYEQYF.

V is TRBV5-4 and J is TRBJ2-5; TRBD2 matches at 9 bases. TRBJ2-1 explains the end of the DNA better; the J call may be wrong. The germline V gene has CDR1 SGHNT and CDR2 YYREEE (reference sequence). This CDR3 region has 15 residues. DNA of the CDR3: TGTGCCAGCAGCTTGGGTGCGGGAGGGCCGAATGAGCAGTTCTTC. Translation: CASSLGAGGPNEQFF.

This clonotype has more than one count but fewer than ten. This sequence joins TRBV3-2 and TRBJ2-7; the D call in the table, TRBD2, was not verified against the DNA. TRBV3-2 is a pseudogene locus. The length of the CDR3 is 13 residues. The CDR3 sequence is CAIRGNKSYEQYF. CDR3 nucleotide sequence: TGTGCCATCCGCGGGAACAAGTCCTACGAGCAGTACTTC.

This clonotype was counted a few times. The chain recombines TRBV28 with TRBJ2-1, with 12 bases that match TRBD2. V dropped 4 bases and J dropped 3; count of bases not matched to a gene: 7. The CDR3 covers 17 residues. CDR1 is MDHEN, CDR2 SYDVKM, per germline. The CDR3 DNA reads as TGTGCCAGCAGTTCCCTAGCGGGAGGGCCTGTCTACAATGAGCAGTTCTTC. It encodes CASSSLAGGPVYNEQFF.

The gene calls are TRBV10-3 and TRBJ2-1; 11 nucleotides agree with TRBD2. This CDR3 is built from 19 residues. V dropped 10 bases and J dropped 4; count of bases not matched to a gene: 21. Germline V gene data show CDR1 as ENHRY and CDR2 as SYGVKD. In nucleotides, the CDR3 is TGTGCCAGCAGGTCCGGGACTAGCGGCCCTACCGTCCTTTACAATGAGCAGTTCTTC. This gives the protein CASRSGTSGPTVLYNEQFF.

This clonotype was found a few times. As DNA, the CDR3 is TGTGCCAGCAGCCCCTCCGGTAGGACTCCAGATGGGCAGTACTTC. This translates into CASSPSGRTPDGQYF. V is TRBV7-9 and J is TRBJ2-7; TRBD2 is a possible D gene (5 bases). V dropped 5 bases and J dropped 9 bases, with 23 bases sitting between them. Per germline, CDR1 SEHNR and CDR2 FQNEAQ (reference sequence). This CDR3 has 15 amino acids. Complete variable domain (other parts from reference TRBV7-9 and TRBJ2-7): DTGVSQNPRHKITKRGQNVTFRCDPISEHNRLYWYRQTLGQGPEFLTYFQNEAQLEKSRLLSDRFSAERPKGSFSTLEIQRTEQGDSAMYLCASSPSGRTPDGQYFGPGTRLTVT.

The V and J genes are TRBV27 and TRBJ2-5; D may be TRBD1 or TRBD2 (5 bases each). Germline V lookup: CDR1 MNHEY, CDR2 SMNVEV (reference sequence). Trimming removed 1 base at V and 1 base at J, with 10 bases between. The CDR3 is 15 amino acids. The CDR3 DNA reads as TGTGCCAGCAGTTTATTCGAGGGGTCCCAAGAGACCCAGTACTTC. Translating it yields CASSLFEGSQETQYF.

This clonotype was detected only once. The gene calls are TRBV29-1 and TRBJ1-1; D is perhaps TRBD1 (5 bases). Germline V gives CDR1 SQVTM, CDR2 ANQGSEA. V was cut by 4 bases and J by 0 bases, with 9 bases left in between. This CDR3 spans 13 amino acids. CDR3 bases: TGCAGCGTTGCGACAGTCATGAACACTGAAGCTTTCTTT. Translated: CSVATVMNTEAFF.

The table lists this clonotype with many counts. The chain uses TRBV6-1 and TRBJ2-5; 14 bases fit TRBD2. Germline V gene lookup returns CDR1 MNHNS and CDR2 SASEGT. The CDR3 loop spans 15 amino acids. V was pared by 6 bases and J by 7 bases, with 7 bases of the junction left unmatched. The CDR3 bases are TGTGCCAGCAGCCCGGGACTAGCGGGAGAGTGGACCCAGTACTTC. Amino acids: CASSPGLAGEWTQYF.

The table lists this clonotype with many counts. The CDR3 region is CAISVSGDYEQYF. The CDR3, as DNA: TGTGCCATCAGTGTATCGGGGGACTACGAGCAGTACTTC. The V call is TRBV10-3, the J call TRBJ2-7, with D possibly matching TRBD2 (6 bases). The V and J ends lost 4 bases and 3 bases respectively, with 10 bases between them. The germline gives CDR1 ENHRY, CDR2 SYGVKD. The CDR3 runs 13 residues.

This clonotype turned up a few times. The rearrangement joins TRBV7-2 to TRBJ1-1, with 7 bases that match TRBD1. J was trimmed by 1 base and V by 1 base; bases with no gene match: 6. Germline CDR1 and CDR2: SGHTA and FQGNSA. This CDR3 comprises 16 residues. The CDR3, as DNA: TGTGCCAGCAGCTTAGGGGACAGCCTAACGAACACTGAAGCTTTCTTT. It yields the protein CASSLGDSLTNTEAFF.

The V gene is TRBV2, the J gene TRBJ1-1; D gene uncertain. Deletions cut 4 bases from V and 1 base from J, with 16 bases between. CDR3 length: 16 residues. Germline V CDR1 and CDR2: SNHLY, FYNNEI. CDR3 amino acids: CASSGDSSPTNTEAFF. CDR3 DNA: TGTGCCAGCAGTGGCGATTCCAGCCCTACGAACACTGAAGCTTTCTTT.

This clonotype was counted at least ten times. The genes are TRBV28 and TRBJ1-4, with 7 bases lining up with TRBD1. Germline values: CDR1 MDHEN, CDR2 SYDVKM. V lost 2 bases, J lost 8 bases, and 5 bases stayed unmatched. The CDR3 has 14 residues. CDR3 sequence reads: CASSLEGAFEKLFF. The DNA of the CDR3 is TGTGCCAGCAGTTTAGAGGGGGCTTTCGAAAAACTGTTTTTT.

Many counts were recorded for this clonotype. The rearrangement links TRBV27 to TRBJ1-1; D unclear. This CDR3 spans 14 amino acids. Trimming removed 3 bases from V and 1 base from J, with 9 bases in between. Germline CDR1 is MNHEY and CDR2 is SMNVEV (reference sequence). The DNA for the CDR3 is TGTGCCAGCAGTTTCCCCGGCTCGAACACTGAAGCTTTCTTT. This codes for CASSFPGSNTEAFF.

This clonotype was counted ten times or more. The rearrangement uses TRBV20-1 and TRBJ2-7; 12 nucleotides line up with TRBD2. Germline V gene sequence: CDR1 DFQATT, CDR2 SNEGSKA (reference sequence). CDR3 length equals 13 residues. Trimming at V came to 6 bases and at J to 2 bases, leaving 2 bases not matched to a gene. CDR3 DNA: TGCAGTGCCCGGACTAGCGGGACCTACGAGCAGTACTTC. This codes for CSARTSGTYEQYF.

The CDR3 loop reads CASSLGDGTGRNIQYF. In DNA form, the CDR3 reads TGCGCCAGCAGCTTGGGAGACGGGACAGGGAGGAACATTCAGTACTTC. The chain has TRBV5-1 and TRBJ2-4, with 9 nucleotides matching TRBD1. The CDR3 totals 16 residues. Germline CDR1 reads SGHRS; CDR2 reads YFSETQ. V shed 0 bases, J shed 7 bases, and the junction held 8 bases outside the gene matches. The whole variable domain, filled in from reference TRBV5-1 and TRBJ2-4, reads KAGVTQTPRYLIKTRGQQVTLSCSPISGHRSVSWYQQTPGQGLQFLFEYFSETQRNKGNFPGRFSGRQFSNSRSEMNVSTLELGDSALYLCASSLGDGTGRNIQYFGAGTRLSVL.